This record looks at one T cell receptor beta chain sequence and its context. There is no known antigen for this receptor. Per-base quality was not reported, and no clone a single base away is much larger than it. TCRbeta CDR3 regions were sequenced with the immunoSEQ Assay. After extraction, genomic DNA underwent amplification by bias-controlled multiplex PCR, followed by high-throughput sequencing. Under the source paper's analysis protocol: Collapsing and filtering of sequences were performed to quantify the absolute abundance of each unique TCRbeta CDR3 region. T cell fraction was estimated by normalizing TCRbeta template counts to usable DNA, which was measured by amplifying reference genes present in all nucleated cells. Repertoire TCRs were annotated as SARS-CoV-2-specific when V gene, CDR3 amino acid sequence and J gene were exactly matched to a known reactive TCR set. The reference SARS-CoV-2 TCR set was obtained from MIRA and was filtered for enrichment in COVID-19-positive ImmuneCODE repertoires, whereby public or cross-reactive TCRs were removed. Using the MIRA antigens, annotated TCRs were further analysed by specific ORF or by position within an ORF. Breadth was defined as the number of annotated unique rearrangements divided by the total number of unique productive rearrangements, and depth was defined as the summed frequency of the annotated unique rearrangements. TCR breadth was compared between groups using two-sided Wilcoxon rank-sum tests. TCRdb took this table from immuneACCESS and kept in-frame rearrangements with V and J called. Such tables lack part of the clones; where checked against another copy, unresolved V genes explain under half of the gap, and the rest is unexplained. The DNA gave D and trimming, while V, J and clone size come from that table. This sample gives 300,000 to 400,000 clones in total; around four fifths of them show up just once. The ten top clones hold 2% to 2.5% of the sample.

The sample's treatment or condition label is to be understood as: around 19 received Ad26.COV2.S at low or high dose, single or two shots; several received placebo; per-sample allocation not given. For vaccine and placebo recipients, repertoires were sequenced using samples collected on day 63 after the first injection. Between 29 July and 7 August 2020, Cohort 1b enrolled fewer than 30 adults aged 18-55 years at one site in Boston, USA. Ad26.COV2.S consisted of a replication-incompetent adenovirus type 26 vector by which a prefusion-stabilized SARS-CoV-2 spike protein from the original Wuhan strain was expressed. This entry belongs to a study of Ad26.COV2.S vaccination and SARS-CoV-2 variants (dated by TCRdb to about 2021). Broadly, across the study: Donors in the vaccine arm were drawn from COV1001, a multicentre, randomized, double-blind, placebo-controlled phase I-IIa trial testing Ad26.COV2.S in healthy adults. Dosing of Ad26.COV2.S was intramuscular, at either 5x10^10 or 1x10^11 viral particles, delivered as one shot or as two shots spaced 56 days apart. Sequencing of the TCRbeta repertoire served to evaluate the specificity and breadth of SARS-CoV-2-reactive T cell receptors following Ad26.COV2.S vaccination. The TCR-sequenced set comprised approximately 32 samples: some 19 Ad26.COV2.S vaccine recipients, 5 placebo recipients and 8 SARS-CoV-2 convalescent individuals. Trial participants were randomized into five groups of five: low-dose or high-dose Ad26.COV2.S given once or twice, or placebo on both occasions. Investigators did not know the trial group allocation while performing experiments and assessing outcomes.

Beyond this particular receptor, the publication reports: Vaccine and placebo recipients had comparable non-spike TCR breadth, which fits with the vaccine containing only spike. The study was not powered to compare responses between vaccine doses or regimens. The authors noted that the TCR breadth and depth analyses may have underestimated total T cell responses. After vaccination, substantial breadth of spike-specific CD8+ and CD4+ T cell responses was reported. Ad26.COV2.S recipients had higher spike-specific TCR breadth than placebo recipients (P = 0.0014).

The sequences come from peripheral blood, collected in a trial of Ad26.COV2.S vaccine versus placebo. The receptor comes from a person between 18 and 60 years old who received the Ad26.COV2.S COVID-19 vaccine or a placebo.

Read as DNA, the sequence is TGTGCCATCAGTGAACAGCCTGAAAAACTGTTTTTT. The translation is CAISEQPEKLFF. Recombination linked TRBV10-3 to TRBJ1-4; the D gene is unclear. Its CDR3 holds 12 amino acids, cysteine through phenylalanine. Of all the DNA, just the CDR3 is kept, 36 bases in frame from base 1. The germline V gene specifies ENHRY as CDR1 and SYGVKD as CDR2. V is cut by 3 bases and J by 7 bases, and the space between the germline ends is 6 bases.